The 8 T cell receptor beta chains below were found in one sample sequenced in a study of T cell responses to AZD1222 COVID-19 vaccine. Profiled with immunoSEQ multiplex PCR; TCRdb holds only in-frame clones, not every one. This table holds some 280,000 clones, 90% to 95% found once. Sample: peripheral blood, taken 28 days after the second AZD1222 dose. All receptors come from an adult who received the AZD1222 COVID-19 vaccine.

This chain connects TRBV6-4 to TRBJ2-1, with 14 bases aligning to TRBD2. V lost 3 bases and J lost 7; bases outside the gene matches: 5. The CDR3 has 16 amino acids. The germline CDR1 and CDR2 sequences are MRHNA and SNTAGT. CDR3 sequence (DNA): TGTGCCAGCAGTGAAACGGGGACTAGCGGGGGAAATGAGCAGTTCTTC. Amino acids: CASSETGTSGGNEQFF.

V usage is TRBV7-6 and J usage is TRBJ2-1; D ambiguous. CDR1 is SGHVS and CDR2 is FNYEAQ in the germline V gene. The CDR3 consists of 16 residues. V was pared by 5 bases and J by 0 bases, with 14 bases between. The CDR3, as DNA: TGTGCCAGCAGCGCGAGTCGACGAAGCTCCTACAATGAGCAGTTCTTC. As protein: CASSASRRSSYNEQFF.

The rearrangement joins TRBV6-6 to TRBJ1-4; perhaps TRBD1 as D (6 bases). The germline V and J ends were trimmed by 6 bases and 12 bases, with 17 bases remaining between them. This CDR3 is 13 amino acids long. Germline CDR1 is MNHNY and CDR2 is SVGAGI (reference sequence). CDR3 coding DNA: TGTGCCAGCAGCCCGCCTCCAGGGGCGGAACTGTTTTTT. Protein sequence: CASSPPPGAELFF.

The chain links TRBV3-1 (or the pseudogene TRBV3-2) to TRBJ2-1, with D possibly TRBD2 on 5 matching bases. The CDR3 has 16 amino acids. V was clipped by 1 base and J by 6 bases, with 16 bases between them. Germline CDR1 and CDR2: LGHDT and YNNKEL (reference sequence). The CDR3 DNA is TGTGCCAGCAGCCAAGCGCCCCTCCCTAGCCCCAATGAGCAGTTCTTC. Amino acids: CASSQAPLPSPNEQFF.

The rearrangement links TRBV7-9 to TRBJ1-5; D is uncertain. CDR1 and CDR2 (germline): SEHNR, FQNEAQ (reference sequence). V shed 0 bases and J shed 3 bases, with 6 bases lying between them. This CDR3 region has 14 residues. Written as DNA, the CDR3 is TGTGCCAGCAGCTTAGCCACGATCAATCAGCCCCAGCATTTT. Residues: CASSLATINQPQHF.

The chain employs TRBV6-6 and TRBJ2-1, with no clear D. Trimming shortened V by 6 bases and J by 8 bases, and 14 bases separated the two germline ends. CDR1 is MNHNY and CDR2 is SVGAGI in the germline V gene (reference sequence). CDR3 length: 13 residues. CDR3 sequence: CASSPPGVYEQFF. CDR3 nucleotides: TGTGCCAGCAGCCCACCTGGGGTCTATGAGCAGTTCTTC.

This sequence joins TRBV5-1 and TRBJ1-2, with D maybe TRBD1 (6 bases). The V and J ends lost 4 bases and 5 bases respectively, with 18 bases between them. Per the germline V gene, CDR1 is SGHRS and CDR2 is YFSETQ. CDR3 length: 15 residues. CDR3 nucleotide sequence: TGCGCCAGCAGCCCGAGGACAGTGGGCGGGTATGGCTACACCTTC. Its translation is CASSPRTVGGYGYTF.

The V gene is TRBV4-1, the J gene TRBJ2-1; the match to TRBD2 covers 13 bases. The germline V gene encodes CDR1 MGHRA and CDR2 YSYEKL. CDR3 length equals 19 residues. The V segment lost 0 bases and the J segment 4 bases; nucleotides outside the gene matches: 9. DNA of the CDR3: TGCGCCAGCAGCCAAGATCGACTAGCGGGGGGCAGAATTTACAATGAGCAGTTCTTC. It specifies CASSQDRLAGGRIYNEQFF.